This T cell receptor (beta chain) was obtained from a study of T cell repertoires in cytomegalovirus infection. At the level of the study: CMV infection and matching HLA type were both indicated by public TCR beta signatures.

CDR1 and CDR2 from the germline V gene are MNHNY and SVGAGI (reference sequence). The V and J ends lost 7 bases and 6 bases respectively, with 20 bases between them. This CDR3 region has 15 residues. Study-level results: Identification of carriers of CMV plus the relevant HLA was performed using cumulative public TCR beta family frequency. HLA-C-restricted CMV clonotypes gave the most frequent clonotype in two of eight donors.

On this clonotype: Antigen unknown.

TCRdb fed the reads into MiXCR, producing one record per CDR3 protein. The sample lists nearly 650,000 distinct CDR3 sequences; less than 25% were seen once. The sequence came from a human donor in good health (CMV status not recorded). Some clones in this sample may be carry-over from other donors' samples. The V call is TRBV6-6, the J call TRBJ2-3; D call uncertain. What was sequenced was CD8+ T cells from PBMCs. CDR3 nucleotides: TGTGCCAGCACCCTGCTGGGCCCTCAAACGGATACGCAGTATTTT. Translated: CASTLLGPQTDTQYF.